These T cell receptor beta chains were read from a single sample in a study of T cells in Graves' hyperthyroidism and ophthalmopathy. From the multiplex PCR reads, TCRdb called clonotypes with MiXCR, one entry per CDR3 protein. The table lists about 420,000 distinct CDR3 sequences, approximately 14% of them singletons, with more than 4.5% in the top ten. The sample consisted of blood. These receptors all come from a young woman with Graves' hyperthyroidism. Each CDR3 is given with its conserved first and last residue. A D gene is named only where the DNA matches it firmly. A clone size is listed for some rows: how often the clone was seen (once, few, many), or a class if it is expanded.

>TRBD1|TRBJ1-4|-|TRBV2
CASSRDSRYEKLFF
TGTGCCAGCAGTAGGGACAGCAGATATGAAAAACTGTTTTTT
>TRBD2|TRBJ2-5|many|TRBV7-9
CASSLAVEGGETQYF
TGTGCCAGCAGCTTAGCGGTCGAGGGAGGGGAGACCCAGTACTTC
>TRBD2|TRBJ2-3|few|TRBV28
CASLAVTDTQYF
TGTGCCAGCCTAGCGGTCACAGATACGCAGTATTTT
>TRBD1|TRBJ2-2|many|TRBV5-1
CASSMTGQGLTGELFF
TGCGCCAGCAGCATGACGGGACAGGGTCTCACCGGGGAGCTGTTTTTT
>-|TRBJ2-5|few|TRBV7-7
CASSLGGGIQETQYF
TGTGCTAGCAGCTTGGGAGGAGGGATACAAGAGACCCAGTACTTC
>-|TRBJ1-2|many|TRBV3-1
CASSQDLGGTNYGYTF
TGTGCCAGCAGCCAAGATCTGGGCGGCACTAACTATGGCTACACCTTC
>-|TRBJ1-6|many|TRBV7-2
CASSLVDFGSPLHF
TGTGCCAGCAGCTTAGTCGATTTTGGTTCACCCCTCCACTTT
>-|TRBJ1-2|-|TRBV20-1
CSAYNHRELSGYTF
TGCAGTGCCTACAACCACAGGGAATTGAGTGGCTACACCTTC
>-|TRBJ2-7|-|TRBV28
CASSLSSGPYEQYF
TGTGCCAGCAGTTTATCTTCCGGACCCTACGAGCAGTACTTC
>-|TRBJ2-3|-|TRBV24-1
CATSVRGSTDTQYF
TGTGCCACCAGTGTGCGAGGGAGCACAGATACGCAGTATTTT
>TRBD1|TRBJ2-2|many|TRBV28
CASSLRAGQGGSGELFF
TGTGCCAGCAGTTTAAGGGCGGGACAGGGAGGATCCGGGGAGCTGTTTTTT
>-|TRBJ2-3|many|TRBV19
CASSSRITDTQYF
TGTGCCAGTAGTTCCCGAATTACAGATACGCAGTATTTT
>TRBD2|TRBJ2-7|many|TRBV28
CASSFGLAGGIRGSYEQYF
TGTGCCAGCAGTTTTGGGCTAGCGGGAGGCATAAGAGGCTCCTACGAGCAGTACTTC
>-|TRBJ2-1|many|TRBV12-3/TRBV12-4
CASSPTTGLRQFF
TGTGCCAGCAGTCCCACCACCGGGCTAAGGCAGTTCTTC
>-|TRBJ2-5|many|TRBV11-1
CASSNPRGGPQETQYF
TGTGCCAGCAGCAACCCTCGAGGGGGGCCCCAAGAGACCCAGTACTTC
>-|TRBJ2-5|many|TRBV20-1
CSARWRGAKETQYF
TGCAGTGCTCGCTGGCGGGGCGCTAAAGAGACCCAGTACTTC
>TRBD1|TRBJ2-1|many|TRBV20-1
CSARGQGGWDEQFF
TGCAGTGCTAGGGGACAGGGAGGTTGGGATGAGCAGTTCTTC
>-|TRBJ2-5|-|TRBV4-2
CASSQDPQQETQYF
TGTGCCAGCAGCCAAGATCCGCAGCAAGAGACCCAGTACTTC
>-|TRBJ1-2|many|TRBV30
CAWSVKGADYGYTF
TGTGCCTGGAGTGTTAAAGGGGCGGACTATGGCTACACCTTC
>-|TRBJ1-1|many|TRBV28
CASTRGEAFF
TGTGCCAGCACCCGGGGTGAAGCTTTCTTT
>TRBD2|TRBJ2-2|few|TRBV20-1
CSAREGGSTTGELFF
TGCAGTGCTAGAGAGGGCGGGAGCACCACCGGGGAGCTGTTTTTT
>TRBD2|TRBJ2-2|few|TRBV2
CANSSKLAGGGTGELFF
TGTGCCAACAGTTCCAAACTAGCGGGAGGAGGCACCGGGGAGCTGTTTTTT
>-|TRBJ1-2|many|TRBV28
CASSLAYGYTF
TGTGCCAGCAGTTTAGCCTATGGCTACACCTTC
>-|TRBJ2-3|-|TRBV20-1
CSAREGASTDTQYF
TGCAGTGCCCGGGAGGGGGCGAGCACAGATACGCAGTATTTT
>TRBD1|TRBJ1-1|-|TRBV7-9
CASRSQGATNTEAFF
TGTGCCAGCAGATCACAGGGGGCCACAAACACTGAAGCTTTCTTT
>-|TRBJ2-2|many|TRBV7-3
CASSPTANTGELFF
TGTGCCAGCAGCCCAACAGCGAACACCGGGGAGCTGTTTTTT
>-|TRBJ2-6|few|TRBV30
CAWSKSGAGANVLTF
TGTGCCTGGAGCAAATCAGGGGCTGGGGCCAACGTCCTGACTTTC
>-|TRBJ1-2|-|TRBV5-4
CASSLGAGLSYGYTF
TGTGCCAGCAGCTTGGGGGCAGGACTTAGCTATGGCTACACCTTC
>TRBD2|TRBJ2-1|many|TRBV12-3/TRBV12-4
CASSFSGSFDEQFF
TGTGCCAGCAGTTTCAGCGGGAGCTTCGATGAGCAGTTCTTC
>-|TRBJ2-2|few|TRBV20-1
CSAAGLNTGELFF
TGCAGTGCCGCGGGATTGAACACCGGGGAGCTGTTTTTT
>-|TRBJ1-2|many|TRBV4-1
CASSQDYSNYGYTF
TGCGCCAGCAGCCAAGATTACAGTAACTATGGCTACACCTTC
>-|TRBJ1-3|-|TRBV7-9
CASSLTLRANSGNTIYF
TGTGCCAGCAGCTTAACTCTTCGTGCAAACTCTGGAAACACCATATATTTT
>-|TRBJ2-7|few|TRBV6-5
CASSYEGQYYEQYF
TGTGCCAGCAGTTACGAAGGACAGTACTACGAGCAGTACTTC
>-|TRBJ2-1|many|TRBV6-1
CASSQTGTVYNEQFF
TGTGCCAGCAGTCAAACCGGGACTGTGTACAATGAGCAGTTCTTC
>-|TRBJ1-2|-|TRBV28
CASSYNLAGTYGYTF
TGTGCCAGCAGTTATAACCTGGCAGGGACCTATGGCTACACCTTC
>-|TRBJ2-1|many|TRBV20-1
CSADSNEQFF
TGCAGTGCCGATAGCAATGAGCAGTTCTTC
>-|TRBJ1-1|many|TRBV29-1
CSVSRGVTEAFF
TGCAGCGTGTCCAGGGGCGTCACTGAAGCTTTCTTT
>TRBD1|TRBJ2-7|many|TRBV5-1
CASSPDGQGMREQYF
TGCGCCAGCAGCCCCGACGGACAGGGGATGAGGGAGCAGTACTTC
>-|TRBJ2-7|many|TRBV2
CASTYYEQYF
TGTGCCAGCACTTACTACGAGCAGTACTTC
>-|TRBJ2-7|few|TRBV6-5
CASSYLHAGDRASYEQYF
TGTGCCAGCAGTTACCTACATGCGGGGGACAGAGCTTCCTACGAGCAGTACTTC
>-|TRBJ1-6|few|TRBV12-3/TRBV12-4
CASSRDNSPLHF
TGTGCCAGCAGTCGAGATAATTCACCCCTCCACTTT
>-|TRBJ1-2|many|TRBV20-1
CSARDSGLRYGYTF
TGCAGTGCTAGAGATTCGGGGTTACGCTATGGCTACACCTTC
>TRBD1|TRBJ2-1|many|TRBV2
CASSPGTGVSYNEQFF
TGTGCCAGCAGTCCAGGGACAGGGGTGTCCTACAATGAGCAGTTCTTC
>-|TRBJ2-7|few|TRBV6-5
CASSYLWGCEQYF
TGTGCCAGCAGTTACCTCTGGGGTTGCGAGCAGTACTTC
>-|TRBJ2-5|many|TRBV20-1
CSASWGRGIETQYF
TGCAGTGCGAGCTGGGGGAGAGGGATAGAGACCCAGTACTTC
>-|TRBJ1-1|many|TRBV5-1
CASSPGADTEAFF
TGCGCCAGCAGCCCGGGGGCTGACACTGAAGCTTTCTTT